This entry is about one TCR beta chain. No antigen is known for it. Base qualities are not at hand, and no much larger clone is one base apart. The data were obtained in a study of blood T cell repertoires in COVID-19 (dated by TCRdb to the early 2020s). As for the study more broadly: Collaborator samples came from the United States, Italy and Spain and covered acute and convalescent phases of COVID-19. The material from the prospective study consisted of cDNA or gDNA derived from T cells, B-cell-depleted T cells, or PBMCs. Deeply sampled blood TCRbeta repertoires from subjects exposed to, actively infected with, or recovered from COVID-19 were included in the dataset. The repertoires were released in a freely available public database meant as a resource for research on the immune response to SARS-CoV-2. Samples came from the ongoing ImmuneRACE study (first 160 participants) plus 1,254 subjects from 6 global collaborators. A de-identified subject ID, COVID-19 status, age in years and sex were almost always included in the sample metadata. Where available, HLA class I and class II types were obtained from metadata supplied by the sample provider rather than from assay-based typing. The paper's findings and limits, for the study overall: The amount of clinical and demographic metadata varied by source and participant and was provided uncurated.

Participants in the prospective study were aged roughly 18 to 100 years, lived in more than 20 United States geographic areas, and enrolled through a virtual design. Cohort assignment in the prospective study relied on participant-reported clinical history from a screening survey and a study questionnaire. In the prospective study, mobile phlebotomists collected whole blood, serum and a nasopharyngeal or oropharyngeal swab from each participant. Over a roughly two-month period, participants in the prospective study had the option of providing additional blood draws and questionnaires. Before DNA extraction, blood samples from the prospective study were shipped at room temperature or frozen. TCRbeta CDR3 regions were amplified from genomic DNA using the immunoSEQ Assay, a bias-controlled multiplex PCR. The source study handled its data this way. The number of nucleated cells in each sample was estimated by amplification of reference gene primers within the assay. To quantify the absolute abundance of each unique TCRbeta CDR3 rearrangement, sequence reads were collapsed and filtered. For each sample, productive Simpson clonality was calculated by taking the square root of Simpson's diversity index across productive rearrangements. Here the immuneACCESS table is served through TCRdb, limited to in-frame sequences with V and J called. Missing clones are a known gap in these copies; in checked studies unresolved V genes cover under half, and the rest lacks a known reason. V and J calls plus clone size are reproduced from that table; the DNA served to infer D and trimming. The sample profile shows hundreds of thousands of clones; around 90% of them were found once. Roughly 1.5% of the sample is taken by the ten largest.

The CDR3 holds 17 amino acids from the cysteine to the phenylalanine. Only CDR3 DNA is held: 51 bases, read in frame from base 1. Trimming takes 5 bases off V and 2 bases off J; junction bases not matched to a gene: 9. Reading the germline V gene gives CDR1 MGHDK and CDR2 SYGVNS. This TCR was sampled from a woman aged 18-30 years with acute COVID-19. The chain links TRBV25-1 with TRBJ2-3, and TRBD2 matches 11 of the central bases. Sequencing was carried out using PBMCs or T cells enriched from blood (not recorded which). This receptor carries the CDR3 CASSRLAGGPNTDTQYF. The nucleotides are TGTGCCAGCAGTCGGCTAGCGGGAGGCCCCAACACAGATACGCAGTATTTT.